A selection of T cell receptor beta chains follows, all from one sample in a study of T cell changes during pregnancy in multiple sclerosis. Libraries were prepared by immunoSEQ multiplex PCR; TCRdb keeps only in-frame clonotypes and omits some of them. The sample lists 84,000 or so clones, approximately 94% occurring once. Sample: peripheral blood, taken in the third trimester of pregnancy. All receptors come from a female donor with multiple sclerosis, enrolled in a pregnancy study. Each CDR3 is given with its conserved first and last residue. Each record gives: D gene, clone size, V gene, J gene, CDR3 protein, CDR3 DNA. A D gene is named only where the DNA matches it firmly. Some rows mark clone size as missing; the rest say once, few, many or name a class of expanded clone.

d_call: .; clone_size: once; v_call: TRBV5-1; j_call: TRBJ1-1; cdr3_aa: CASSLGGGFDTEAFF; cdr3_nt: TGCGCCAGCAGCTTGGGTGGAGGGTTCGACACTGAAGCTTTCTTT
d_call: TRBD1; clone_size: once; v_call: TRBV19; j_call: TRBJ1-2; cdr3_aa: CASTIIGTGLDGYTF; cdr3_nt: TGTGCCAGTACCATAATCGGGACAGGGCTCGATGGCTACACCTTC
d_call: TRBD2; clone_size: .; v_call: TRBV10-3; j_call: TRBJ2-5; cdr3_aa: CAISGISGRGETQYF; cdr3_nt: TGTGCCATCAGTGGGATTAGCGGGAGAGGAGAGACCCAGTACTTC
d_call: TRBD2; clone_size: .; v_call: TRBV29-1; j_call: TRBJ2-1; cdr3_aa: CSVCQLAGVGNEQFF; cdr3_nt: TGCAGCGTTTGTCAACTAGCGGGAGTTGGGAATGAGCAGTTCTTC
d_call: TRBD2; clone_size: .; v_call: TRBV10-3; j_call: TRBJ2-7; cdr3_aa: CAISGSGRAYEQYF; cdr3_nt: TGTGCCATCAGCGGTAGCGGGAGGGCCTACGAGCAGTACTTC
d_call: .; clone_size: .; v_call: TRBV27; j_call: TRBJ2-7; cdr3_aa: CASSLSWQGLHEQYF; cdr3_nt: TGTGCCAGCAGTTTATCGTGGCAGGGTCTCCACGAGCAGTACTTC
d_call: .; clone_size: .; v_call: TRBV7-9; j_call: TRBJ1-1; cdr3_aa: CASSNPGAGEAFF; cdr3_nt: TGTGCCAGCAGCAATCCAGGGGCGGGTGAAGCTTTCTTT
d_call: TRBD1; clone_size: .; v_call: TRBV7-2; j_call: TRBJ1-4; cdr3_aa: CASSLSGGPNEKLFF; cdr3_nt: TGTGCCAGCAGCCTCTCAGGGGGTCCTAATGAAAAACTGTTTTTT
d_call: TRBD2; clone_size: .; v_call: TRBV4-1; j_call: TRBJ2-7; cdr3_aa: CASSQGAGGRNEQYF; cdr3_nt: TGCGCCAGCAGCCAAGGGGCGGGAGGGCGCAACGAGCAGTACTTC
d_call: .; clone_size: .; v_call: TRBV7-3; j_call: TRBJ1-4; cdr3_aa: CASSQFEGGKLFF; cdr3_nt: TGTGCCAGCAGCCAGTTTGAGGGTGGAAAACTGTTTTTT
d_call: .; clone_size: .; v_call: TRBV6-4; j_call: TRBJ2-5; cdr3_aa: CASSDSTGPLYF; cdr3_nt: TGTGCCAGCAGTGACTCCACAGGACCCCTGTACTTC
d_call: TRBD1; clone_size: .; v_call: TRBV7-9; j_call: TRBJ2-3; cdr3_aa: CASSSRQGEDTQYF; cdr3_nt: TGTGCCAGCAGCTCCAGACAGGGGGAGGATACGCAGTATTTT
d_call: .; clone_size: .; v_call: TRBV25-1; j_call: TRBJ1-1; cdr3_aa: CASHPHKPNTEAFF; cdr3_nt: TGTGCCAGCCACCCTCACAAACCGAACACTGAAGCTTTCTTT
d_call: TRBD2; clone_size: .; v_call: TRBV29-1; j_call: TRBJ2-3; cdr3_aa: CSAGLAGERTDTQYF; cdr3_nt: TGCAGCGCCGGACTAGCGGGAGAGCGCACAGATACGCAGTATTTT
d_call: .; clone_size: .; v_call: TRBV6-1; j_call: TRBJ2-7; cdr3_aa: CASSEPNLGGKASYEQYF; cdr3_nt: TGTGCCAGCAGTGAACCGAACCTTGGAGGGAAAGCCTCCTACGAGCAGTACTTC
d_call: .; clone_size: .; v_call: TRBV7-9; j_call: TRBJ2-2; cdr3_aa: CASSFGLLVNTGELFF; cdr3_nt: TGTGCCAGCAGCTTTGGACTGCTGGTGAACACCGGGGAGCTGTTTTTT